This TCR beta chain was sequenced during a study of T cell changes during pregnancy in multiple sclerosis. With 3 bases removed from V and 7 bases from J, the gap between germline ends came to 16 bases. There are 15 residues in the CDR3. CDR1 and CDR2 from the germline V gene are SEHNR and FQNEAQ (reference sequence). TCRdb's table, derived via immunoSEQ multiplex PCR, lists solely in-frame clones and lacks some. The repertoire includes around 53,000 clones, around 90% of them detected once, and around 3.3% sits in the top ten. The V and J genes are TRBV7-9 and TRBJ1-5; TRBD1 is a possible D gene (6 bases). Sequencing was performed on CD8+ T cells from peripheral blood mononuclear cells, taken before pregnancy. The clonotype originates from a female donor with multiple sclerosis, enrolled in a pregnancy study. CDR3 protein: CASSFGGQQAQPQHF. The CDR3 nucleotides are TGTGCCAGCAGCTTTGGAGGACAGCAGGCCCAGCCCCAGCATTTT.